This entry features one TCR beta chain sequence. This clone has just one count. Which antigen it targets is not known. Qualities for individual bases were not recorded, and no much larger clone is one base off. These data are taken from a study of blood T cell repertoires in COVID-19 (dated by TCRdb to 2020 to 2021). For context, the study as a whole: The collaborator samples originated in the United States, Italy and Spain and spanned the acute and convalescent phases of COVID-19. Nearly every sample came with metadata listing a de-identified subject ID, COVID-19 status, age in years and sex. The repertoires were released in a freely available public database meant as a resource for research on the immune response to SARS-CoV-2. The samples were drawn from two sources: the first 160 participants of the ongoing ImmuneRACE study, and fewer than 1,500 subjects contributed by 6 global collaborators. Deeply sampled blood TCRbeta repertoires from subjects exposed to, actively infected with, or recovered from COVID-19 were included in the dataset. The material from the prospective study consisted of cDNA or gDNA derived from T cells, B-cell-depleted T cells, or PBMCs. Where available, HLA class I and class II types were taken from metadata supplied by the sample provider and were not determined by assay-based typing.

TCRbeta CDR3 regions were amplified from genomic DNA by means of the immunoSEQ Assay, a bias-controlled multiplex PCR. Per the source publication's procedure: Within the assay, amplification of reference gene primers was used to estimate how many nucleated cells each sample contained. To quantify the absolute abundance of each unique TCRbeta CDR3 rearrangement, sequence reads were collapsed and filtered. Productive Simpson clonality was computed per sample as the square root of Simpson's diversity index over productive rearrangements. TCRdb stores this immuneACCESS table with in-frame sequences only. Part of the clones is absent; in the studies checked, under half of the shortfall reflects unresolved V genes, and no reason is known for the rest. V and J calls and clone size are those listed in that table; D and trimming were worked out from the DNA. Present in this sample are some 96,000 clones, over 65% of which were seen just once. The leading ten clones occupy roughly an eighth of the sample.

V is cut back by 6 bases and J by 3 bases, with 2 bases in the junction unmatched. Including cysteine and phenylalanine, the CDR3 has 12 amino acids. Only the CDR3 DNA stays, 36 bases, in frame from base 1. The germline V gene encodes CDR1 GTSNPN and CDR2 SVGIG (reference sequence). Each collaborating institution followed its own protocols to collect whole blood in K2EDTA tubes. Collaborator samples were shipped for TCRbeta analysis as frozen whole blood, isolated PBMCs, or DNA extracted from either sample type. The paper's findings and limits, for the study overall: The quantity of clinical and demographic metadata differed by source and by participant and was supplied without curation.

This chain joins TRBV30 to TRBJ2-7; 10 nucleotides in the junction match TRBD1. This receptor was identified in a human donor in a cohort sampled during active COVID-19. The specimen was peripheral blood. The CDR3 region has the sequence CACRDRGYEQYF. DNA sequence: TGTGCCTGCCGGGACAGGGGCTACGAGCAGTACTTC.